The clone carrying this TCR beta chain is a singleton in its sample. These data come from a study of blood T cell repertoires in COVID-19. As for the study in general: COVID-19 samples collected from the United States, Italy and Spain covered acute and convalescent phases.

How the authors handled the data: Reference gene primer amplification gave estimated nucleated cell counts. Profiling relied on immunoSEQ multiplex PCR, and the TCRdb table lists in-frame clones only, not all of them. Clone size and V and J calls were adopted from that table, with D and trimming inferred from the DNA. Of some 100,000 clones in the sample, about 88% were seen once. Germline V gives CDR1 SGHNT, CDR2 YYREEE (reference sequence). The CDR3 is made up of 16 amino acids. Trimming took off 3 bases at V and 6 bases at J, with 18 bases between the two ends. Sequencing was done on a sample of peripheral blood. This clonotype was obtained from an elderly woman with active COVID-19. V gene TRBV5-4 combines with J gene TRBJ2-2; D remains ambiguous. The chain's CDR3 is CASSSAPSLEAGELFF. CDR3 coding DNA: TGTGCCAGCAGCTCGGCCCCCTCCCTAGAAGCCGGGGAGCTGTTTTTT.